The entry that follows covers one T cell receptor beta chain sequence. As yet, its antigen is unknown. In TCRdb, the 5' RACE reads were re-called with MiXCR into one record per CDR3 protein. The table records about 400,000 distinct CDR3 sequences, 24% of them present only once. The data originate from a study of T-cell memory formation after mild COVID-19. Study results and limitations: Several responding clones turned up in pre-infection memory, indicating that cross-reactive memory may have taken part. Contracting clones localized mainly to CM and EM when CD4+ and mainly to EMRA when CD8+.

What was sequenced was PBMCs or a T cell subset sorted from them (not recorded which). This TCR was sampled from an adult woman who had mild COVID-19 (a few samples of this study predate the infection). Cell type and time point are not known.

CDR3 coding DNA: TGCAGCGTCAAGTGGGGGCCATCCTACGAGCAGTACTTC. As protein: CSVKWGPSYEQYF. The rearrangement joins TRBV29-1 to TRBJ2-7, with a tentative D call TRBD1 (6 bases). The CDR3 runs 13 residues. The V end lost 6 bases, the J end lost 1 base, and 13 bases lay between the germline ends. Germline loops: CDR1 SQVTM, CDR2 ANQGSEA.